This TCR beta chain was captured in a study of blood T cell repertoires in COVID-19. Across the whole study: Samples representing acute and convalescent COVID-19 were sourced from the United States, Italy and Spain. The analysed material was cDNA or gDNA that came from T cells, B-cell-depleted T cells, or PBMCs.

V dropped 5 bases and J dropped 4; count of bases not matched to a gene: 6. CDR1 is SGHTA and CDR2 is FQGNSA in the germline V gene. This CDR3 has 15 amino acids. In the authors' methods: Using reference gene primer amplification, nucleated cell counts were estimated. Clones were read by immunoSEQ multiplex PCR, and TCRdb kept only the in-frame ones, dropping some. The DNA gave D and trimming, while V, J and clone size come from that table. The data hold 14,000 to 15,000 clones, with approximately 83% observed a single time. The material sequenced was peripheral blood. The sequence was obtained from a human donor in a cohort sampled during active COVID-19. The chain uses TRBV7-2 and TRBJ2-2, with TRBD1 matching over 8 bases. CDR3 sequence reads: CASSMDRVGTGELFF. DNA of the CDR3: TGTGCCAGCAGCATGGACAGGGTCGGCACCGGGGAGCTGTTTTTT.